The count of the clone carrying this T cell receptor (beta chain) is one. Sequencing of TCR beta was undertaken in CD8+ and CD4+ T cells derived from blood. The patients serving as multiple sclerosis controls were treatment-naive. They had stable or active relapsing-remitting disease and fulfilled revised McDonald criteria. Negative isolation was used for CD8+ and CD4+ T cells, and FACS enrichment was applied to TEMRA cells. This record comes from a study of CD8 T cells in Susac syndrome. An input of roughly 0.5 to 1 ug of RNA was subjected to reverse transcription using random hexamers. Amplification of the TCR beta CDR3 was carried out by immunoSEQ multiplex PCR, which spanned a total of 54 Vbeta and 13 Jbeta segments. Each CDR3 protein gets one entry after TCRdb re-called the immunoSEQ multiplex PCR reads with MiXCR. This sample carries hundreds of thousands of distinct CDR3 sequences, around 93% of them seen once, and the ten largest clones take 0.055% to 0.075%.

Trimming at V came to 4 bases and at J to 2 bases, leaving 6 bases not matched to a gene. This CDR3 has 14 residues. Germline V gene lookup returns CDR1 SGHRS and CDR2 YFSETQ. Sequenced: CD4+ T cells from PBMCs. The TCR was taken from a human donor with multiple sclerosis. The chain employs TRBV5-1 and TRBJ2-7; TRBD1 agrees at 7 bases. The CDR3 sequence is CASSELGTAYEQYF. The CDR3, as DNA: TGCGCCAGCAGCGAACTCGGGACAGCCTACGAGCAGTACTTC.